This T cell receptor (beta chain) appears in the sequencing data of a study of regulatory T cells in long-lasting Graves disease (dated by TCRdb to the early 2020s). Study-wide context: Antithyroid drugs had been taken for less than 3 months by newly diagnosed Graves' disease patients. A total of about 35 samples underwent TCR sequencing: about 13 from persistent and about 20 from newly diagnosed Graves' disease patients. This study used TCR sequencing and RNA sequencing of peripheral blood to compare persistent Graves' disease patients against newly diagnosed Graves' disease patients. The study took place in China and was registered as a clinical trial. The investigation overall reported the following: Only the TCR beta chain was sequenced and analyzed. A larger number of public clonotypes was shared among persistent patients (more than 2,500) than among newly diagnosed patients (roughly 930). Persistent Graves' disease patients showed lower TCR Shannon entropy and fewer highly expanded clones than newly diagnosed patients, suggesting clonal expansion. Only peripheral blood was studied, because thyroid tissue, the primary lesion, was inaccessible. The authors noted that the small sample size was a limitation that may lower accuracy. Preferential use of TRBV28, TRBJ1-2 and TRBJ2-5 was observed in persistent disease, whereas TRBV20-1 and TRBJ2-1 were favored in newly diagnosed disease.

Taken with the paper, the label for time point translates to: newly diagnosed GD, antithyroid drugs for less than 3 months. For both TCR sequencing and RNA sequencing, RNA was extracted from PBMCs using TRIzol. Graves' disease was diagnosed according to American Thyroid Association guidelines. Patients for the study were recruited at an endocrinology department in Xi'an, China. From each patient, approximately 10 milliliters of peripheral blood was collected into an EDTA anticoagulant tube. Ficoll Paque Plus density gradient separation was used to isolate PBMCs, and no further T cell sorting was performed. An Agilent 2100 Bioanalyzer and agarose gel were used to check RNA quality, while a NanoDrop 2000 measured RNA concentration. In regard to this clonotype: The target of this receptor is not known. A much larger clone sits a single nucleotide away, making a read error possible. Without the conserved terminal phenylalanine or tryptophan, this CDR3 likely stems from a read error.

Reading the germline V gene gives CDR1 SGHRS and CDR2 YFSETQ. The CDR3 is 15 amino acids long, termini counted. Only the CDR3 DNA stays, 45 bases, in frame from base 1. Between the V and J ends, shortened by 1 base and 2 bases respectively, the junction contains 12 bases. Libraries were built with multiplex PCR. Sequencing used an Illumina HiSeq 4000. iRepertoire HTBI primers and Arm-PCR amplification of CDR3 regions were used to construct TCR beta libraries. PCR products were gel purified before sequencing. The paper's processing steps were these. Gene usage analysis of CDR3 amino acid clonotypes used the 55 to 65 TRBV and 14 to 15 TRBJ segments found across samples. Filtered high-quality paired reads were merged into contigs using COPE and FqMerger. BLAST was used to align contigs to IMGT TRBV, TRBD and TRBJ reference genes, with CDR3 defined following IMGT. Any clonotype with a frequency above 0.1% was counted as a highly expanded clone. Shannon entropy was used to measure repertoire diversity, and the Gini coefficient was used to measure V-J evenness. A clonotype found in more than one individual was treated as public. TCRdb reprocessing: public reads trimmed at Q25 with fastp, clones called with MiXCR, in-frame beta chains kept. CDR3 protein sequences are deduplicated, and each keeps its most common genes and DNA. V and J calls and clone size were set by TCRdb, not the authors. Across this sample there are approximately 400,000 distinct CDR3 sequences, with under 15% seen only once. Clones ranked in the top ten supply roughly a sixth of the sample.

The sample was also linked to a second study, of T cells in Graves' hyperthyroidism and ophthalmopathy. As that second paper reports: A patient counted as having stable Graves' hyperthyroidism if no progression to ophthalmopathy occurred over 18 months of follow-up. Hyperthyroidism patients were newly diagnosed, had a disease duration of under 2 months, and were aged 18 to 65 years. Any patient with an uncontrolled infection, another autoimmune disease, pregnancy or lactation was excluded. Diagnoses were established on the basis of clinical symptoms, serum thyroxine and TRAb, thyroid ultrasound, and orbital computed tomography. For the first round of RT-PCR on the TCR CDR3, the HTBI primer set was used together with the Qiagen OneStep RT-PCR kit. Most expanded thyroid clonotypes (frequency above 0.001) were also found in blood, which suggests that blood repertoires may mirror thyroid immune responses. A 13 V-J signature model separated ophthalmopathy from stable hyperthyroidism, with around 88% sensitivity and 81.08% specificity in cross-validation and 80%/75% in testing. In validation, the model predicted progression to ophthalmopathy with around 71% sensitivity and over 72% specificity, a median of 6.5 months before onset. To identify distinguishing TCR V-J signatures, a discovery cohort of about 100 patients was used, comprising under 45 with Graves' ophthalmopathy and approximately 57 with stable Graves' hyperthyroidism. An independent validation cohort of 18 to 20 hyperthyroidism patients and roughly 16 patients who later progressed to ophthalmopathy tested prospective prediction of ophthalmopathy. The 75 to 100 discovery patients were divided at random into training and test sets in a 7:3 ratio. Thyroid tissue and blood T-cell repertoires from roughly six Graves' hyperthyroidism patients were also compared in the study. After sampling, hyperthyroidism patients received methimazole starting at 30 mg daily, and ophthalmopathy patients received high-dose intravenous methylprednisolone. Libraries were constructed in a second round of multiplex PCR, after which size selection and purification were carried out. The libraries were sequenced on an Illumina HiSeq2000 using paired-end 100 bp reads. SOAPnuke was used to process the raw data, with reads discarded if the reads contained adapters or uncalled bases, had a mean Phred below 15, or lacked an exact constant-primer or identifier match. High-quality paired reads were merged with COPE v1.2.5, and unique nucleotide sequences were defined as clonotypes. Clonotypes were aligned to IMGT TRBV, TRBD and TRBJ reference segments using MiTCR v1.1. Only V-J combinations with frequency above 0.0001, covering 99% to 99.2% of repertoires, were analysed. A TCS score was defined as the ratio between F50 (clonal expansion) and ExV (chaos), using BLOSUM62-based TCRdist between CDR3 peptides within each V-J. Welch's t-statistics and random forest reduced around 510 V-J features to roughly 13, which were used in a naive Bayes classifier (R e1071). Sample size was not statistically predetermined, and investigators were not blinded to group allocation. The paper reports TCR Vbeta CDR3 sequencing of approximately 130 peripheral blood samples: 43 ophthalmopathy, fewer than 85 hyperthyroidism and around 17 progressor patients.

This TCR was recovered from a woman aged 25 to 39 with Graves disease. Donor details come from another sample of the same person, matched by shared clones. The V gene is TRBV5-1 and the J gene is TRBJ2-5; the D gene is unclear. Sequences were derived from peripheral blood mononuclear cells (PBMCs), sampled at new diagnosis, from a patient treated with antithyroid drugs. The DNA is as follows: TGCGCCAGCAGCTTGTCTACCCTGGGACAAGAGACCCAGTACCTC. This is translated as CASSLSTLGQETQYL.